The rows below give T cell receptor beta chains drawn from one sample of a study of T cell responses to AZD1222 COVID-19 vaccine. Measured with immunoSEQ multiplex PCR; TCRdb has only the in-frame clones, and not every one. Of about 73,000 clones in the sample, 88% were seen once. Source: peripheral blood, taken on day 0 of AZD1222 vaccination. The receptors stem from an adult in good health. The CDR3 runs from the conserved cysteine through the conserved F or W. Fields, in order: clone size, V gene, J gene, D gene, CDR3 protein, CDR3 DNA. A D gene is named only where the DNA matches it firmly. Size tells how often a clone was seen (once, few, many) or the class of an expanded clone, and some rows leave it out.

clone size: .; V gene: TRBV28; J gene: TRBJ1-2; D gene: .; CDR3 protein: CATISREGGNYGYTF; CDR3 DNA: TGTGCCACCATAAGCCGGGAGGGAGGTAACTATGGCTACACCTTC
clone size: once; V gene: TRBV28; J gene: TRBJ1-5; D gene: TRBD1; CDR3 protein: CASSDRGVRSGSNQPQHF; CDR3 DNA: TGTGCCAGCAGTGACAGGGGGGTCCGCTCCGGAAGCAATCAGCCCCAGCATTTT
clone size: .; V gene: TRBV6-5; J gene: TRBJ1-2; D gene: TRBD1; CDR3 protein: CASSYADRGNDGYTF; CDR3 DNA: TGTGCCAGCAGTTACGCCGACAGGGGGAACGATGGCTACACCTTC
clone size: .; V gene: TRBV4-2; J gene: TRBJ2-7; D gene: .; CDR3 protein: CASSLEVLVGEQYF; CDR3 DNA: TGTGCCAGCAGCCTAGAAGTTCTAGTAGGGGAGCAGTACTTC
clone size: .; V gene: TRBV30; J gene: TRBJ1-4; D gene: TRBD1; CDR3 protein: CAWSRLPTYRGEEKLFF; CDR3 DNA: TGTGCCTGGAGTAGGCTACCCACCTACAGGGGAGAAGAAAAACTGTTTTTT
clone size: .; V gene: TRBV7-2; J gene: TRBJ2-2; D gene: .; CDR3 protein: CASSLFTGITGELFF; CDR3 DNA: TGTGCCAGCAGCTTATTTACAGGGATCACCGGGGAGCTGTTTTTT
clone size: .; V gene: TRBV28; J gene: TRBJ2-3; D gene: TRBD1; CDR3 protein: CASSPNRGRPTDTQYF; CDR3 DNA: TGTGCCAGCAGTCCTAACAGGGGGCGCCCCACAGATACGCAGTATTTT
clone size: once; V gene: TRBV3-1/TRBV3-2; J gene: TRBJ2-5; D gene: .; CDR3 protein: CASSQVRGKTQYF; CDR3 DNA: TGTGCCAGCAGCCAAGTAAGAGGGAAGACCCAGTACTTC
clone size: .; V gene: TRBV28; J gene: TRBJ2-7; D gene: TRBD2; CDR3 protein: CASNQPGLGTYEQYF; CDR3 DNA: TGTGCCAGCAACCAACCGGGACTAGGTACCTACGAGCAGTACTTC
clone size: .; V gene: TRBV9; J gene: TRBJ1-5; D gene: .; CDR3 protein: CASSVGPGGNQPQHF; CDR3 DNA: TGTGCCAGCAGCGTAGGCCCGGGAGGCAATCAGCCCCAGCATTTT
clone size: .; V gene: TRBV19; J gene: TRBJ2-7; D gene: TRBD1; CDR3 protein: CASSLGQLETYEQYF; CDR3 DNA: TGTGCCAGTAGCCTGGGACAGTTAGAAACCTACGAGCAGTACTTC
clone size: .; V gene: TRBV4-3; J gene: TRBJ2-3; D gene: .; CDR3 protein: CASSQGSSRDSTDTQYF; CDR3 DNA: TGCGCCAGCAGCCAGGGTTCTTCTCGGGATAGCACAGATACGCAGTATTTT
clone size: once; V gene: TRBV5-1; J gene: TRBJ2-2; D gene: .; CDR3 protein: CASSLPGGLNTGELFF; CDR3 DNA: TGCGCCAGCAGCTTACCGGGGGGCTTGAACACCGGGGAGCTGTTTTTT
clone size: .; V gene: TRBV7-6; J gene: TRBJ2-7; D gene: TRBD1; CDR3 protein: CASSPRAGTGAYEQYF; CDR3 DNA: TGTGCCAGCAGCCCCAGGGCCGGGACAGGCGCCTACGAGCAGTACTTC
clone size: few; V gene: TRBV2; J gene: TRBJ1-5; D gene: .; CDR3 protein: CASSEAWGTNQPQHF; CDR3 DNA: TGTGCCAGCAGTGAAGCGTGGGGGACCAATCAGCCCCAGCATTTT
clone size: .; V gene: TRBV5-1; J gene: TRBJ2-1; D gene: TRBD2; CDR3 protein: CASSWIPGLAGGPDNEQFF; CDR3 DNA: TGCGCCAGCAGCTGGATACCGGGACTAGCGGGAGGGCCGGACAATGAGCAGTTCTTC
clone size: .; V gene: TRBV18; J gene: TRBJ2-7; D gene: .; CDR3 protein: CASSRDRNLPYEQYF; CDR3 DNA: TGTGCCAGCTCAAGAGACAGGAATTTACCCTACGAGCAGTACTTC